This T cell receptor (beta chain) was sequenced for a study of blood T cell repertoires in COVID-19. Germline V CDR1 and CDR2: SGHDT, YYEEEE. V shed 3 bases, J shed 2 bases, and the junction held 5 bases outside the gene matches. CDR3 size: 15 residues. The protocol was immunoSEQ multiplex PCR, while the TCRdb copy is restricted to in-frame clones and leaves out a portion. In the table there are about 160,000 clones, more than 80% of which are singletons. While infection was still active, Seattle patients were enrolled and then followed longitudinally. This clonotype was obtained from a man aged 18 to 29 with COVID-19, enrolled during active disease. Input material: peripheral blood. The gene calls are TRBV5-6 and TRBJ2-1, with TRBD1 matching 7 bases. The CDR3 coding sequence is TGTGCCAGCAGCTCCGGGACAGCGGCCTACAATGAGCAGTTCTTC. This codes for CASSSGTAAYNEQFF.